The clone carrying this T cell receptor (beta chain) was counted a few times. The antigen is undetermined. Germline V lookup: CDR1 SQVTM, CDR2 ANQGSEA. The CDR3 sequence is 13 residues long. Deletions cut 4 bases from V and 1 base from J, with 10 bases between. Expressed TCRB transcripts were sequenced, since all the RNA that had been isolated was reverse transcribed. Sequencing used immunoSEQ multiplex PCR; TCRdb keeps in-frame clones, though not all of them. Counted here are 310,000 or so clones, approximately 15% occurring once; the ten biggest clones make up less than 0.02%. Averaging approximately 0.11 L, one heparinised blood draw came from each individual donor. The data were taken from a study of beta chain features in type 1 diabetes. Study in general: Across all samples, fewer than 120,000,000 sorted cells were examined. Findings and caveats of the study: The study found fewer insertions and more deletions at VDJ junctions in type 1 diabetes patients. The study found moderately but significantly shorter TCRB CDR3s in all four CD4+ subsets of Type 1 diabetes patients. Compared to healthy donors, patients appeared to have naive, central memory and Treg TCRB repertoires that were more alike.

Sequencing was done on a sample of naive CD4+ T cells from blood. This rearrangement joins TRBV29-1 to TRBJ1-1; no firm D call. This receptor was identified in a man aged 18 to 29 with type 1 diabetes. CDR3 sequence: CSVGAAGNTEAFF. DNA of the CDR3: TGCAGCGTTGGGGCAGCGGGGAACACTGAAGCTTTCTTT. The whole variable domain, remainder taken from reference TRBV29-1 and TRBJ1-1, is SAVISQKPSRDICQRGTSLTIQCQVDSQVTMMFWYRQQPGQSLTLIATANQGSEATYESGFVIDKFPISRPNLTFSTLTVSNMSPEDSSIYLCSVGAAGNTEAFFGQGTRLTVV.